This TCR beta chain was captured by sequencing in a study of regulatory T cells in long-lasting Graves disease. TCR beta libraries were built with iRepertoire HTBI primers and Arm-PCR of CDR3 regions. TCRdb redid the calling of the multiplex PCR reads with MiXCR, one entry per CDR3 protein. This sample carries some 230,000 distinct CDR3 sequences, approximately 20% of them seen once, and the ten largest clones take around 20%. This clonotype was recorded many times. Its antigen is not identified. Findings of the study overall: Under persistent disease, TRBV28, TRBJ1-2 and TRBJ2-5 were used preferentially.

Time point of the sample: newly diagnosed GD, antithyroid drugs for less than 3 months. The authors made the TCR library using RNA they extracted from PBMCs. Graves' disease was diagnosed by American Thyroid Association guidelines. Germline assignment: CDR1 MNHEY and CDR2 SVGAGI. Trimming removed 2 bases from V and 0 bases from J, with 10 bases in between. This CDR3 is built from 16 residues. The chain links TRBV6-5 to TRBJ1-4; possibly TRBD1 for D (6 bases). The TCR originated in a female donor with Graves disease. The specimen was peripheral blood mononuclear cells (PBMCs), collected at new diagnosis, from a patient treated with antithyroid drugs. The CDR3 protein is CASSYQGYATNEKLFF. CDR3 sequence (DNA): TGTGCCAGCAGTTACCAGGGGTATGCAACTAATGAAAAACTGTTTTTT.